These 18 T cell receptor beta chains were sequenced from one sample in a study of shared clonotypes between healthy human individuals. Clones were read by immunoSEQ multiplex PCR, and TCRdb kept only the in-frame ones, dropping some. The sample records 600,000 to 750,000 clones, 55% to 75% being singletons. Specimen: memory CD4+ T cells sorted from blood. Specified subset: CD45RA-negative fraction. Receptors originate from a woman aged 25 to 39 in good health.

The gene calls are TRBV9 and TRBJ2-3; 9 nucleotides line up with TRBD2. The CDR3 runs 14 residues. With 3 bases clipped from V and 3 bases from J, the junction kept 2 bases outside the gene matches. Germline values: CDR1 SGDLS, CDR2 YYNGEE. The CDR3 region is CASSDSGRTDTQYF. Here the CDR3 DNA reads TGTGCCAGCAGCGATAGCGGGAGAACAGATACGCAGTATTTT.

The chain recombines TRBV30 with TRBJ2-7; D remains ambiguous. V lost 2 bases to trimming and J lost 4 bases, with 6 bases between them. The CDR3 sequence is 11 residues long. From germline, CDR1 is GTSNPN and CDR2 SVGIG (reference sequence). The CDR3 here is CAWSYGYEQYF. The CDR3 DNA sequence: TGTGCCTGGAGTTATGGGTACGAGCAGTACTTC.

The chain couples TRBV28 to TRBJ1-1; D not resolved. Looked up from germline, CDR1 is MDHEN and CDR2 is SYDVKM. The CDR3 spans 14 residues. The ends were cut back, 3 bases at V and 7 bases at J, with 15 bases in the middle. This chain's CDR3 is CASSFYYSGSEAFF. The CDR3 DNA follows: TGTGCCAGCAGTTTTTATTACTCAGGCAGTGAAGCTTTCTTT.

The table lists this clone with a few counts. The chain has TRBV5-1 and TRBJ1-5, with TRBD1 as a possible D gene (5 bases). The CDR3 has 15 amino acids. From germline, CDR1 is SGHRS and CDR2 YFSETQ. V was cut by 4 bases and J by 2 bases, with 13 bases left in between. This CDR3 reads CASSISSGGNQPQHF. The CDR3 DNA follows: TGCGCCAGCAGCATAAGCTCGGGGGGCAATCAGCCCCAGCATTTT.

The gene calls are TRBV2 and TRBJ1-1, with D maybe TRBD1 (5 bases). The CDR3 spans 15 residues. The germline V gene has CDR1 SNHLY and CDR2 FYNNEI. The ends were cut back, 6 bases at V and 2 bases at J, with 16 bases in the middle. CDR3 protein: CASSTQAPTNTEAFF. The CDR3, as DNA: TGTGCCAGCAGCACACAGGCCCCGACTAACACTGAAGCTTTCTTT.

This chain joins TRBV28 and TRBJ1-2, with D maybe TRBD1 (6 bases). Trimming left V 2 bases short and J 2 bases short, with 12 bases between. In germline, CDR1 is MDHEN, CDR2 SYDVKM. The CDR3 length is 15 residues. Here the CDR3 reads CASSLVGTTNYGYTF. CDR3 coding DNA: TGTGCCAGCAGTTTAGTGGGGACAACCAACTATGGCTACACCTTC.

This rearrangement joins TRBV9 to TRBJ1-2, with 8 bases that match TRBD1. V lost 0 bases to trimming and J lost 4 bases; unmatched junction nucleotides: 8. Germline CDR1 SGDLS, CDR2 YYNGEE. The CDR3 is 16 amino acids. The chain's CDR3 is CASSVGAGGRGYGYTF. Here the CDR3 DNA reads TGTGCCAGCAGCGTAGGGGCAGGGGGCAGAGGCTATGGCTACACCTTC.

On this clone itself: A much larger clone is a single base away; this may be a read error. The chain combines TRBV7-3 with TRBJ1-1, with 10 nucleotides matching TRBD1. The V gene's germline CDR1 is SGHTA and CDR2 FQGTGA. V dropped 5 bases and J dropped 3; count of bases not matched to a gene: 0. There are 13 residues in the CDR3. CDR3 sequence: CASSGQGDTEAFF. For the CDR3, the DNA is TGTGCCAGCAGCGGACAGGGGGACACTGAAGCTTTCTTT.

This clone appeared a single time. This may be a read error: a much more frequent sequence differs by one nucleotide. The sample contains more than one DNA sequence encoding this CDR3. This chain links TRBV2 with TRBJ1-1; D call uncertain. With 6 bases removed from V and 1 base from J, the gap between germline ends came to 6 bases. The germline gives CDR1 SNHLY, CDR2 FYNNEI. CDR3 length: 12 amino acids. The CDR3 region is CASSYRNTEAFF. CDR3 in DNA: TGTGCCAGCAGCTACAGGAACACTGAAGCTTTCTTT.

Details on this clone: Other DNA sequences from this sample encode an identical CDR3 as well. The chain carries TRBV5-1 and TRBJ1-5; 8 positions agree with TRBD1. The CDR3 totals 13 residues. Unmatched junction bases numbered 3, after V lost 5 bases and J lost 5 bases. Germline CDR1 SGHRS, CDR2 YFSETQ. The CDR3 spells CASRDREDQPQHF. In nucleotides, the CDR3 is TGCGCCAGCAGGGACAGGGAAGATCAGCCCCAGCATTTT.

The rearrangement joins TRBV9 to TRBJ1-2; 7 nucleotides align to TRBD1. V dropped 4 bases and J dropped 2; count of bases not matched to a gene: 5. Germline V lookup: CDR1 SGDLS, CDR2 YYNGEE. This CDR3 spans 14 amino acids. As DNA, the CDR3 is TGTGCCAGCAGCCGGGGGACAGAGAACTATGGCTACACCTTC. Amino acid sequence: CASSRGTENYGYTF.

Many counts were recorded for this clone. This chain connects TRBV7-9 to TRBJ2-3, with D hard to call. Trimming pared 4 bases from V and 2 bases from J, leaving 13 bases between. CDR3 length equals 15 residues. The germline CDR1 and CDR2 sequences are SEHNR and FQNEAQ (reference sequence). DNA for the CDR3: TGTGCCAGCAGCTCCGAACGGCGCTCCACAGATACGCAGTATTTT. It specifies CASSSERRSTDTQYF.

Here the CDR3 DNA reads TGTGCCAGCAGCTTAGGCACGGGACTAGCGGGAGCAGATACGCAGTATTTT. This codes for CASSLGTGLAGADTQYF. The chain carries TRBV7-3 and TRBJ2-3; 14 bases align to TRBD2. The CDR3 has 17 residues. The V segment lost 2 bases and the J segment 4 bases; nucleotides outside the gene matches: 5. Germline V gene data show CDR1 as SGHTA and CDR2 as FQGTGA.

The V gene is TRBV7-9, the J gene TRBJ2-7; 9 bases match TRBD1. CDR1 and CDR2 (germline): SEHNR, FQNEAQ (reference sequence). The CDR3 has 15 amino acids. The ends lost 5 bases at V and 5 bases at J; junction bases unmatched: 10. The DNA of the CDR3 is TGTGCCAGCAGCCCAGGGACAGGGTTTGGCGACGAGCAGTACTTC. It encodes CASSPGTGFGDEQYF.

Comments on this clone: This may be a read error, as it is one base from a much larger clone. This sequence joins TRBV5-1 and TRBJ1-2; 11 positions agree with TRBD1. Trimming cost V 3 bases and J 8 bases; bases outside gene matches: 3. Germline V gives CDR1 SGHRS, CDR2 YFSETQ. The CDR3 loop spans 13 amino acids. The CDR3 region has the DNA TGCGCCAGCAGCTCGGGACAGGGGGAAGGCTACACCTTC. Its protein is CASSSGQGEGYTF.

The chain is built from TRBV6-5 and TRBJ1-4; 8 bases match TRBD1. The CDR3 has 15 residues. Germline V gene lookup returns CDR1 MNHEY and CDR2 SVGAGI. The V and J ends lost 0 bases and 6 bases, in that order; junction bases with no gene match: 3. CDR3 region: CASSYSYRGDEKLFF. The DNA of the CDR3 is TGTGCCAGCAGTTACTCGTACAGGGGGGATGAAAAACTGTTTTTT.

V is TRBV5-1 and J is TRBJ2-1; D ambiguous. Trimming stripped 3 bases from V and 8 bases from J, with 12 bases between. Germline V gene data show CDR1 as SGHRS and CDR2 as YFSETQ. This CDR3 contains 13 residues. CDR3 region: CASSSSEWYEQFF. The CDR3 DNA is TGCGCCAGCAGCTCCTCGGAGTGGTATGAGCAGTTCTTC. The full variable domain, with the rest looked up from reference TRBV5-1 and TRBJ2-1, is KAGVTQTPRYLIKTRGQQVTLSCSPISGHRSVSWYQQTPGQGLQFLFEYFSETQRNKGNFPGRFSGRQFSNSRSEMNVSTLELGDSALYLCASSSSEWYEQFFGPGTRLTVL.

The rearrangement links TRBV29-1 to TRBJ2-1; D perhaps matches TRBD2 (5 bases). Trimming shortened V by 7 bases and J by 7 bases, and 20 bases separated the two germline ends. CDR1 and CDR2 from the germline V gene are SQVTM and ANQGSEA. The CDR3 has 14 residues. CDR3 sequence: CSAERSGIWNEQFF. DNA for the CDR3: TGCAGCGCAGAGCGTTCGGGGATATGGAATGAGCAGTTCTTC.